The rows below give T cell receptor beta chains drawn from one sample of a study of OX40 agonist ivuxolimab in advanced cancers. Profiling relied on immunoSEQ multiplex PCR, and the TCRdb table lists in-frame clones only, not all of them. The sample consists of approximately 45,000 clones, just under 95% of them appearing once. The material was CD4+ or CD8+ T cells sorted from blood, obtained in a trial of the OX40 agonist ivuxolimab. Receptors were obtained from an adult with an advanced solid tumor such as melanoma, head and neck, liver or kidney cancer. Each CDR3 is given with its conserved first and last residue. Only part of the rows carry a size: once, few, many, or a class if the clone is expanded.

abundance: -; v_gene: TRBV4-1; j_gene: TRBJ2-7; CDR3aa: CASKSDSSYEQYF
abundance: -; v_gene: TRBV10-2; j_gene: TRBJ1-1; CDR3aa: CASSAGQGDTEAFF
abundance: -; v_gene: TRBV7-2; j_gene: TRBJ1-3; CDR3aa: CASSGTGPGNTIYF
abundance: -; v_gene: TRBV7-9; j_gene: TRBJ2-3; CDR3aa: CASSLGLSTDTQYF
abundance: -; v_gene: TRBV11-2; j_gene: TRBJ2-3; CDR3aa: CASSSTSGISPGTDTQYF
abundance: -; v_gene: TRBV6-1; j_gene: TRBJ2-5; CDR3aa: CASSEGSSGETQYF
abundance: -; v_gene: TRBV7-9; j_gene: TRBJ1-2; CDR3aa: CASSSGTGDDTF
abundance: -; v_gene: TRBV6-5; j_gene: TRBJ1-4; CDR3aa: CASSSVGTGGNEKLFF
abundance: -; v_gene: TRBV27; j_gene: TRBJ2-3; CDR3aa: CASSLSGTTRPDTQYF
abundance: -; v_gene: TRBV10-3; j_gene: TRBJ2-3; CDR3aa: CAISDTSVEADTQYF
abundance: -; v_gene: TRBV5-6; j_gene: TRBJ2-3; CDR3aa: CASSLRANTDTQYF
abundance: -; v_gene: TRBV19; j_gene: TRBJ1-1; CDR3aa: CASSTRDRGSSTEAFF
abundance: -; v_gene: TRBV4-3; j_gene: TRBJ2-3; CDR3aa: CASSPSPLDRLTDTQYF
abundance: -; v_gene: TRBV7-2; j_gene: TRBJ2-7; CDR3aa: CASSLTALAPYYEQYF
abundance: -; v_gene: TRBV27; j_gene: TRBJ2-7; CDR3aa: CASSPPESSYEQYF
abundance: -; v_gene: TRBV5-6; j_gene: TRBJ2-3; CDR3aa: CASSRHRDWSPSTQYF
abundance: -; v_gene: TRBV29-1; j_gene: TRBJ1-2; CDR3aa: CSAKGQAPSVGYTF
abundance: -; v_gene: TRBV9; j_gene: TRBJ2-3; CDR3aa: CASSVGADTQYF
abundance: -; v_gene: TRBV9; j_gene: TRBJ2-7; CDR3aa: CASSVSGGRAYEQYF
abundance: few; v_gene: TRBV27; j_gene: TRBJ2-5; CDR3aa: CASRRAGTQYF
abundance: -; v_gene: TRBV7-9; j_gene: TRBJ2-3; CDR3aa: CASSSSRVSEDTQYF
abundance: once; v_gene: TRBV27; j_gene: TRBJ1-1; CDR3aa: CATRDRGLNTEAFF
abundance: -; v_gene: TRBV9; j_gene: TRBJ2-3; CDR3aa: CASSVELAGVNTQYF
abundance: -; v_gene: TRBV28; j_gene: TRBJ2-7; CDR3aa: CASSFGLAGGALGGEQYF
abundance: -; v_gene: TRBV10-1; j_gene: TRBJ2-3; CDR3aa: CASSESQHGPRGDTQYF
abundance: -; v_gene: TRBV28; j_gene: TRBJ2-7; CDR3aa: CASSFLGRGDEQYF
abundance: -; v_gene: TRBV9; j_gene: TRBJ1-2; CDR3aa: CASSASQIRTGDYGYTF
abundance: -; v_gene: TRBV11-2; j_gene: TRBJ2-7; CDR3aa: CASSLGPRGKDEQYF
abundance: -; v_gene: TRBV29-1; j_gene: TRBJ1-2; CDR3aa: CSVEGNVGHGYTF